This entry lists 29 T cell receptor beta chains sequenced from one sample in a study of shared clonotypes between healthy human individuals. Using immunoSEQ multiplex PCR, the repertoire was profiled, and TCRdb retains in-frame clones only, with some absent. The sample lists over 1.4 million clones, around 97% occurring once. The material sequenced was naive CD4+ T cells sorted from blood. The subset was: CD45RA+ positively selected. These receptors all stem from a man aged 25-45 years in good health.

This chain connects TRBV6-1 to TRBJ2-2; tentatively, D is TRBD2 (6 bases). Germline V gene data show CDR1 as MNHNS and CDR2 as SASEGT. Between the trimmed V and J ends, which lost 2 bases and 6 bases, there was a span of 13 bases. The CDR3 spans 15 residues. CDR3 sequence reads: CASSELQGGAGELFF. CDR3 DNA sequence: TGTGCCAGCAGTGAATTACAAGGAGGGGCCGGGGAGCTGTTTTTT.

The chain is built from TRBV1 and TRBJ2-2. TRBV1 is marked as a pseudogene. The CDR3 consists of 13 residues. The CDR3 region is CTSSQDHTGELFF. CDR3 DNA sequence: TGCACCAGCAGCCAAGACCACACCGGGGAGCTGTTTTTT.

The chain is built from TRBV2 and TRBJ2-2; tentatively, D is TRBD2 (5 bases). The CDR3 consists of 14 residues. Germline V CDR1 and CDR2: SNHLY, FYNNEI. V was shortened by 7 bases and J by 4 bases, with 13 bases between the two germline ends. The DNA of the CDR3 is TGTGCCAGCAACCGGAGGACGGGCACCGGGGAGCTGTTTTTT. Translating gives CASNRRTGTGELFF.

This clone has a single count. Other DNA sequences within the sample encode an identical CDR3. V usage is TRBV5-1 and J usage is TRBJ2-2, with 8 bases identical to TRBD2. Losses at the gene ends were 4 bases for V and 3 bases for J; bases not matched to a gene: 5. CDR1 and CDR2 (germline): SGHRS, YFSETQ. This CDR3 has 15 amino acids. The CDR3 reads CASSLGLADTGELFF. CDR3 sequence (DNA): TGCGCCAGCAGCCTCGGACTAGCCGACACCGGGGAGCTGTTTTTT.

CDR3 loop: CATTPGGSSYEQYF. DNA for the CDR3: TGTGCCACCACTCCTGGGGGGAGCTCCTACGAGCAGTACTTC. The chain couples TRBV25-1 to TRBJ2-7; the D gene is possibly TRBD2 (6 bases). The CDR3 is made up of 14 amino acids. Germline V gene sequence: CDR1 MGHDK, CDR2 SYGVNS. Deletions cut 10 bases from V and 0 bases from J, with 16 bases between.

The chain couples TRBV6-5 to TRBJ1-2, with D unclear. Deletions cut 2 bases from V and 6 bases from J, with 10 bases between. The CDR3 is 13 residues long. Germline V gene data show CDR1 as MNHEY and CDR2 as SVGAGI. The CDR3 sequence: CASSYKERNGYTF. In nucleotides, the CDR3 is TGTGCCAGCAGTTACAAGGAGAGGAATGGCTACACCTTC.

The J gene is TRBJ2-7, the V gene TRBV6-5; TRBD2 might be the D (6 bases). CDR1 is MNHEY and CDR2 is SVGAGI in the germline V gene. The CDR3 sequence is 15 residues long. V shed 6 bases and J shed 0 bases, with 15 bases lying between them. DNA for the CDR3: TGTGCCAGCAGGGTCGGGACTTCCCGCTCCTACGAGCAGTACTTC. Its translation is CASRVGTSRSYEQYF.

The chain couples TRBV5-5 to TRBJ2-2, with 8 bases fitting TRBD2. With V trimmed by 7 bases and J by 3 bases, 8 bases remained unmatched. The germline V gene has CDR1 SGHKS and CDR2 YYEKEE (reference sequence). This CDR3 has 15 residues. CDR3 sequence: CASSGLAADTGELFF. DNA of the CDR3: TGTGCCAGCTCCGGACTAGCCGCGGACACCGGGGAGCTGTTTTTT.

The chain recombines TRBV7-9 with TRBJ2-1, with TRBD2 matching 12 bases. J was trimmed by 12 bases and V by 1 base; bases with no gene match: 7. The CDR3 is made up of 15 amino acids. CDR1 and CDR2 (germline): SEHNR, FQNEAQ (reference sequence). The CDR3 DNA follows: TGTGCCAGCAGCTTAGACGGACTAGCGGGAATTGGGCAGTTCTTC. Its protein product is CASSLDGLAGIGQFF.

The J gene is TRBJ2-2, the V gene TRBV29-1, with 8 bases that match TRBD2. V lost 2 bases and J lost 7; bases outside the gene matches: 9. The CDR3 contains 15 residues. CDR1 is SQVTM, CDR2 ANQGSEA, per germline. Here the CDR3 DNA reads TGCAGCGTTGAATACGTCGGGAGGGCCATCGGGGAGCTGTTTTTT. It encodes CSVEYVGRAIGELFF.

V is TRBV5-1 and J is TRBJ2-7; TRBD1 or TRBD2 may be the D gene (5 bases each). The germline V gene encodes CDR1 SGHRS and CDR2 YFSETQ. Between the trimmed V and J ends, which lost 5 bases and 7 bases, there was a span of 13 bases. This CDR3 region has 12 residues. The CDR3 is CASSMQGGEQYF. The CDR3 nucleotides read TGCGCCAGCAGTATGCAGGGCGGGGAGCAGTACTTC.

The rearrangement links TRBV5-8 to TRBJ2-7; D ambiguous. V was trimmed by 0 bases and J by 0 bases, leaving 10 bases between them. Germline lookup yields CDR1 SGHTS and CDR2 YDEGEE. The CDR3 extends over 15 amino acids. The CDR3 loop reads CASSLVQANSYEQYF. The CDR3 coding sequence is TGTGCCAGCAGCTTGGTCCAGGCTAACTCCTACGAGCAGTACTTC.

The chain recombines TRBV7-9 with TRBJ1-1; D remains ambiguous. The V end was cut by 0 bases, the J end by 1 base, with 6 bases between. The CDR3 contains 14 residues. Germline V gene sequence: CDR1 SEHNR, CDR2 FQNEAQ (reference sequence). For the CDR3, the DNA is TGTGCCAGCAGCTTAGCATCGGCGAACACTGAAGCTTTCTTT. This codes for CASSLASANTEAFF.

DNA of the CDR3: TGTGCCAGCAGAAAGGGACTAGCGGAGCCCTACGAGCAGTACTTC. Its protein product is CASRKGLAEPYEQYF. V and J are TRBV5-4 and TRBJ2-7, with 11 bases lining up with TRBD2. Germline V lookup: CDR1 SGHNT, CDR2 YYREEE (reference sequence). V lost 5 bases and J lost 2; bases outside the gene matches: 6. The CDR3 is 15 residues long.

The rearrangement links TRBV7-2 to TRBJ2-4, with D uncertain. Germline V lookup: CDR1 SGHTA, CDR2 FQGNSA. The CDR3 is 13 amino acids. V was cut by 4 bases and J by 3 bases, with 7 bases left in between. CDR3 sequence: CASSSTGKNIQYF. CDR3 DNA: TGTGCCAGCAGCTCGACGGGCAAAAACATTCAGTACTTC.

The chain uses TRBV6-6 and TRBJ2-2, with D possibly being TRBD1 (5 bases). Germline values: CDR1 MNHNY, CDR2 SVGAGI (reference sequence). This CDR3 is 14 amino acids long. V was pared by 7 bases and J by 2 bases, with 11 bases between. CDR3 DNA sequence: TGTGCCAGCACAGGGTCCGTCAACACCGGGGAGCTGTTTTTT. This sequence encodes CASTGSVNTGELFF.

In DNA form, the CDR3 reads TGCGCCAGCAGCTTCACGGAGGGCCGGTACAATGAGCAGTTCTTC. Translating gives CASSFTEGRYNEQFF. The chain joins TRBV5-1 to TRBJ2-1, with D maybe TRBD2 (6 bases). The CDR3 runs to 15 residues. The V end was cut by 2 bases, the J end by 4 bases, with 13 bases between. Looked up from germline, CDR1 is SGHRS and CDR2 is YFSETQ.

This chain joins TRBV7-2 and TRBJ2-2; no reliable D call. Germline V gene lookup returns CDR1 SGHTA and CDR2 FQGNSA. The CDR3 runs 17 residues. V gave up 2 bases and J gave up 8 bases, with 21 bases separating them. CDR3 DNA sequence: TGTGCCAGCAGCTTAACACTTGCAGGTGGCGCGGCGGGGGAGCTGTTTTTT. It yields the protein CASSLTLAGGAAGELFF. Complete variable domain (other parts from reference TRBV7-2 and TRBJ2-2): GAGVSQSPSNKVTEKGKDVELRCDPISGHTALYWYRQSLGQGLEFLIYFQGNSAPDKSGLPSDRFSAERTGGSVSTLTIQRTQQEDSAVYLCASSLTLAGGAAGELFFGEGSRLTVL.

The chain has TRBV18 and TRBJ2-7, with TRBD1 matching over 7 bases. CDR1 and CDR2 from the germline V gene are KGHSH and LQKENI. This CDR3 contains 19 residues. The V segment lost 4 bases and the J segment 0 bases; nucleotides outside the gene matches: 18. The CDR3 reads CASSRQLWTDRFSSYEQYF. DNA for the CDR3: TGTGCCAGCTCACGACAACTCTGGACGGACAGGTTTAGCTCCTACGAGCAGTACTTC.

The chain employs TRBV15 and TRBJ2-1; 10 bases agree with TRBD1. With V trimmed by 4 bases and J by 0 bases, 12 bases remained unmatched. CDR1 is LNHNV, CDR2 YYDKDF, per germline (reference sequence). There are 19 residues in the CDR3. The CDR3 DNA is TGTGCCACCAGCACGCGCGTCGGACAGGGGGTCACCTCCTACAATGAGCAGTTCTTC. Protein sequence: CATSTRVGQGVTSYNEQFF.

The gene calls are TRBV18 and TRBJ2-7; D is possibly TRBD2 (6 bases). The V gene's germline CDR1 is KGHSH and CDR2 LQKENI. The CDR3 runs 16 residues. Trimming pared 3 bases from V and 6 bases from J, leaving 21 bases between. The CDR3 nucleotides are TGTGCCAGCTCACCGTACCCCGGGTCCCGCGGGGCCGAGCAGTACTTC. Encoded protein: CASSPYPGSRGAEQYF.

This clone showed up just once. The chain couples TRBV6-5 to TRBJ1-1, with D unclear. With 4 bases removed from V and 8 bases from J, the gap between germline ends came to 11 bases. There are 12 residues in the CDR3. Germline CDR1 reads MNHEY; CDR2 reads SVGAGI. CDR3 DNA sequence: TGTGCCAGCAGTTCACCCACCGTAGAAGCTTTCTTT. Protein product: CASSSPTVEAFF.

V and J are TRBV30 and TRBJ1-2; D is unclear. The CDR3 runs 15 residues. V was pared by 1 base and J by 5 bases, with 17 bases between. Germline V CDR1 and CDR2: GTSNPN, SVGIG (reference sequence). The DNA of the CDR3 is TGTGCCTGGAGTGCGCCCAGGACGAAGGAGTATGGCTACACCTTC. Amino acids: CAWSAPRTKEYGYTF.

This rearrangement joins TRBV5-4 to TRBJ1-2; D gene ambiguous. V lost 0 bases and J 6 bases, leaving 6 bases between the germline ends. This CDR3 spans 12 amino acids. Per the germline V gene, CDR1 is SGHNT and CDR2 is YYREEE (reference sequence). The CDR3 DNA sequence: TGTGCCAGCAGCTTGGACGTGAATGGCTACACCTTC. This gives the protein CASSLDVNGYTF.

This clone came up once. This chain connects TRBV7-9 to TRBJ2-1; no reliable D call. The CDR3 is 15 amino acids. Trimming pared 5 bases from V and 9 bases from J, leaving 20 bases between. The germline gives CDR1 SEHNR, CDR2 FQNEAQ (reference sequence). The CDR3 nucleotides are TGTGCCAGCAGCCCAGGAAGGGAAGCTATCGGTGAGCAGTTCTTC. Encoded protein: CASSPGREAIGEQFF.

The CDR3 bases are TGTGCCAGCAGCCAGCAGTTTGCGGTGAGCACAGATACGCAGTATTTT. Protein sequence: CASSQQFAVSTDTQYF. The chain has TRBV14 and TRBJ2-3; unclear D gene. The germline V and J ends were trimmed by 3 bases and 0 bases, with 13 bases remaining between them. This CDR3 is 16 amino acids long. CDR1 is SGHDN, CDR2 FVKESK, per germline.

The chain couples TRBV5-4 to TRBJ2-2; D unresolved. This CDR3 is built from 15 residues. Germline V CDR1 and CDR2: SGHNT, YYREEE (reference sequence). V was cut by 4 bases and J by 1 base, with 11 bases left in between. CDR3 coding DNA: TGTGCCAGCAGCGGACGGTCAGTGAACACCGGGGAGCTGTTTTTT. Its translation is CASSGRSVNTGELFF.

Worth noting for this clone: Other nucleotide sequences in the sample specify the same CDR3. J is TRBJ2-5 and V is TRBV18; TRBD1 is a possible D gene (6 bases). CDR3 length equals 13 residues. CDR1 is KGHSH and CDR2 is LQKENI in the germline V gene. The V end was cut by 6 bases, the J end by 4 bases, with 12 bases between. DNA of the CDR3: TGTGCCAGCTCGCCTCTAGGGGGAGAGACCCAGTACTTC. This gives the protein CASSPLGGETQYF.

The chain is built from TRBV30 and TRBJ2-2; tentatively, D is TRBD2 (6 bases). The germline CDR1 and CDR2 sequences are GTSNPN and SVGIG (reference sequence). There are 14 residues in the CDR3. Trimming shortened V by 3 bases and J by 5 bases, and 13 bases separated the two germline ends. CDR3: CAWSWGLPTGELFF. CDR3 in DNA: TGTGCCTGGAGCTGGGGACTTCCAACCGGGGAGCTGTTTTTT.